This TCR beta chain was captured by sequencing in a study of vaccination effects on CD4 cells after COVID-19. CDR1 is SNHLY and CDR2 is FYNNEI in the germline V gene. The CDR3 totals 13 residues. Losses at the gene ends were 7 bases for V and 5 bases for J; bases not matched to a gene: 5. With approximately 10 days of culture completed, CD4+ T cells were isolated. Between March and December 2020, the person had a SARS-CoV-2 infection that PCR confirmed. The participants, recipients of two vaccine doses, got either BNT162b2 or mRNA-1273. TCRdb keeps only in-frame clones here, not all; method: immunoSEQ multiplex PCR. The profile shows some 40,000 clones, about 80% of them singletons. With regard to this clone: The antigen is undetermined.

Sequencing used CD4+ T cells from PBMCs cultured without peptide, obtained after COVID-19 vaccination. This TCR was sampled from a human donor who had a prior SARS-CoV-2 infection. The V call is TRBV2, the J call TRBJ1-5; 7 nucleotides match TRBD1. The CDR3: CASNSDRDQPQHF. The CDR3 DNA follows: TGTGCCAGCAATTCCGACAGGGATCAGCCCCAGCATTTT.